Below are 18 T cell receptor beta chains sequenced from a single sample in a study of blood T cell repertoires in COVID-19. Clones were sequenced by immunoSEQ multiplex PCR, and TCRdb holds only the in-frame ones, with some missing. The repertoire has over 250,000 clones, around nine tenths of them found once; the top ten carry around 2.6%. The source material was PBMCs or T cells enriched from blood (not recorded which). The receptors were sampled from a man aged 55-75 years who had recovered from COVID-19.

The sample holds one count of this clone. The chain uses TRBV5-4 and TRBJ2-7; 7 nucleotides agree with TRBD1. CDR3 length equals 14 residues. Looked up from germline, CDR1 is SGHNT and CDR2 is YYREEE (reference sequence). J gave up 6 bases and V 0 bases, and 6 bases lay outside the gene matches. The chain's CDR3 is CASSLDPRQGEQYF. DNA for the CDR3: TGTGCCAGCAGCTTGGACCCTAGACAGGGCGAGCAGTACTTC.

The gene calls are TRBV19 and TRBJ2-7; 10 bases agree with TRBD1. CDR3 size: 15 residues. J gave up 2 bases and V 4 bases, and 5 bases lay outside the gene matches. CDR1 is LNHDA, CDR2 SQIVND, per germline (reference sequence). In nucleotides, the CDR3 is TGTGCCAGTAGTAAATCCGGGACAGGGGCCTACGAGCAGTACTTC. Protein sequence: CASSKSGTGAYEQYF.

The V gene is TRBV7-8, the J gene TRBJ1-5; D is possibly TRBD1 (6 bases). The CDR3 loop spans 16 amino acids. Trimming took 1 base from V and 6 from J, leaving 16 bases between them. Germline V lookup: CDR1 SGHVS, CDR2 FQNEAQ. CDR3 nucleotide sequence: TGTGCCAGCAGCTTAGGCCGCCTGGGGGCCCTTCAGCCCCAGCATTTT. This translates into CASSLGRLGALQPQHF. The full variable domain, completed using reference TRBV7-8 and TRBJ1-5, is GAGVSQSPRYKVAKRGQDVALRCDPISGHVSLFWYQQALGQGPEFLTYFQNEAQLDKSGLPSDRFFAERPEGSVSTLKIQRTQQEDSAVYLCASSLGRLGALQPQHFGDGTRLSIL.

The chain recombines TRBV7-6 with TRBJ2-7; D is unresolved. CDR3 length: 12 amino acids. Germline CDR1 and CDR2: SGHVS and FNYEAQ. V dropped 4 bases and J dropped 0 bases, with 4 bases sitting between them. CDR3 sequence (DNA): TGTGCCAGCAGCTCTCGCTCCTACGAGCAGTACTTC. Translation gives CASSSRSYEQYF.

The gene calls are TRBV5-1 and TRBJ2-7, with TRBD2 as a possible D gene (5 bases). The germline CDR1 and CDR2 sequences are SGHRS and YFSETQ. Deletions cut 0 bases from V and 3 bases from J, with 7 bases between. The CDR3 covers 13 residues. CDR3 coding DNA: TGCGCCAGCAGCTTGGAAGGGAGCTACGAGCAGTACTTC. Translating gives CASSLEGSYEQYF. Filled out from reference TRBV5-1 and TRBJ2-7, the complete variable domain reads KAGVTQTPRYLIKTRGQQVTLSCSPISGHRSVSWYQQTPGQGLQFLFEYFSETQRNKGNFPGRFSGRQFSNSRSEMNVSTLELGDSALYLCASSLEGSYEQYFGPGTRLTVT.

This clone was picked up one time. The chain links TRBV4-2 to TRBJ2-2, with D hard to call. The CDR3 sequence is 14 residues long. Germline CDR1 and CDR2: LGHNA and YNFKEQ. V lost 3 bases and J 4 bases, leaving 9 bases between the germline ends. The CDR3 DNA sequence: TGTGCCAGCAGCCAGCCCGTCGGCACCGGGGAGCTGTTTTTT. Its protein product is CASSQPVGTGELFF.

This clone has just a few counts. The rearrangement joins TRBV19 to TRBJ2-1; D is possibly TRBD2 (5 bases). Trimming took 7 bases from V and 5 from J, leaving 15 bases between them. Germline V gives CDR1 LNHDA, CDR2 SQIVND (reference sequence). The CDR3 covers 14 residues. CDR3 DNA sequence: TGTGCCAGTAATCTGGGAGTAGGAAACAATGAGCAGTTCTTC. As protein: CASNLGVGNNEQFF.

This clone has just a few counts. The rearrangement uses TRBV19 and TRBJ2-2, with 9 bases identical to TRBD1. Germline lookup yields CDR1 LNHDA and CDR2 SQIVND (reference sequence). Trimming cost V 4 bases and J 8 bases; bases outside gene matches: 8. The CDR3 loop spans 15 amino acids. The CDR3 reads CASSTLWTGDGELFF. The CDR3 region has the DNA TGTGCCAGTAGTACCCTCTGGACAGGGGATGGGGAGCTGTTTTTT.

This chain uses TRBV19 with TRBJ2-3; the match to TRBD2 covers 8 bases. This CDR3 is 15 amino acids long. The J segment lost 4 bases and the V segment lost 7 bases, leaving 10 bases of the junction unmatched. The germline V gene has CDR1 LNHDA and CDR2 SQIVND (reference sequence). The DNA for the CDR3 is TGTGCCAGTAAGGCGGCGGGGCGGGAGGCAGATACGCAGTATTTT. Its translation is CASKAAGREADTQYF.

V and J are TRBV7-2 and TRBJ1-5, with D tentatively TRBD1 (5 bases). CDR1 and CDR2 (germline): SGHTA, FQGNSA. The CDR3 is 15 amino acids. V dropped 5 bases and J dropped 2 bases, with 13 bases sitting between them. CDR3 loop: CASSRGVVGNQPQHF. Written as DNA, the CDR3 is TGTGCCAGCAGCCGGGGGGTTGTTGGCAATCAGCCCCAGCATTTT.

The rearrangement links TRBV7-9 to TRBJ1-1; D gene unclear. There are 12 residues in the CDR3. In germline, CDR1 is SEHNR, CDR2 FQNEAQ (reference sequence). Trimming cost V 0 bases and J 8 bases, with 7 bases left between them. The CDR3 bases are TGTGCCAGCAGCTTAGCCGAGCGAGAAGCTTTCTTT. It is translated as CASSLAEREAFF. Supplemented by reference TRBV7-9 and TRBJ1-1, the full variable domain reads DTGVSQNPRHKITKRGQNVTFRCDPISEHNRLYWYRQTLGQGPEFLTYFQNEAQLEKSRLLSDRFSAERPKGSFSTLEIQRTEQGDSAMYLCASSLAEREAFFGQGTRLTVV.

V and J are TRBV30 and TRBJ1-4; 9 bases are shared with TRBD1. The V segment lost 5 bases and the J segment 7 bases; nucleotides outside the gene matches: 17. Germline V lookup: CDR1 GTSNPN, CDR2 SVGIG (reference sequence). The CDR3 consists of 17 residues. As DNA, the CDR3 is TGTGCCTGGGGGGCCCCGGGACAGGGTTTTAGTTTTGAAAAACTGTTTTTT. Translating gives CAWGAPGQGFSFEKLFF.

The chain joins TRBV15 to TRBJ2-5; D possibly corresponds to TRBD2 (7 bases). Trimming took off 1 base at V and 0 bases at J, with 15 bases between the two ends. This CDR3 has 17 amino acids. Germline lookup yields CDR1 LNHNV and CDR2 YYDKDF (reference sequence). CDR3 in amino acids: CATSRVGGGRYQETQYF. CDR3 nucleotides: TGTGCCACCAGCAGAGTTGGCGGGGGCCGGTACCAAGAGACCCAGTACTTC.

This clone was counted once. This chain joins TRBV6-2 or TRBV6-3 and TRBJ2-1; D not certain. There are 15 residues in the CDR3. The V gene lost 2 bases and the J gene lost 10 bases, with 18 bases spanning the gap. The germline gives CDR1 MNHEY, CDR2 SVGEGT. The CDR3 DNA reads as TGTGCCAGCAGTTACGAGCGTTACCAACAATGGGAGCAGTTCTTC. The encoded protein is CASSYERYQQWEQFF.

This chain connects TRBV30 to TRBJ1-1; no clear D gene. Germline CDR1 and CDR2: GTSNPN and SVGIG (reference sequence). The length of the CDR3 is 15 residues. V was trimmed by 3 bases and J by 2 bases, leaving 16 bases between them. In nucleotides, the CDR3 is TGTGCCTGGAGCCCAGCAGTCCCGGGAAACACTGAAGCTTTCTTT. The encoded protein is CAWSPAVPGNTEAFF.

The J gene is TRBJ2-5, the V gene TRBV7-2, with 9 bases lining up with TRBD2. Germline V CDR1 and CDR2: SGHTA, FQGNSA. The trim removed 1 base at V and 2 bases at J, leaving 14 bases unmatched. The CDR3 spans 19 residues. CDR3 DNA sequence: TGTGCCAGCAGCTTAGAAATCCGGGTTGGCGGGGGGGTACAAGAGACCCAGTACTTC. Protein product: CASSLEIRVGGGVQETQYF.

V and J are TRBV11-2 and TRBJ2-1; 9 nucleotides line up with TRBD1. Germline V gives CDR1 SGHAT, CDR2 FQNNGV. Losses at the gene ends were 6 bases for V and 5 bases for J; bases not matched to a gene: 8. This CDR3 comprises 15 residues. For the CDR3, the DNA is TGTGCCAGCAGGTTCCCGGGACAGGGCAACAATGAGCAGTTCTTC. It yields the protein CASRFPGQGNNEQFF.

This chain connects TRBV11-3 to TRBJ1-1, with D unresolved. V shed 8 bases and J shed 0 bases, with 7 bases lying between them. Germline loops: CDR1 SGHNT, CDR2 YENEEA. CDR3 size: 12 residues. DNA of the CDR3: TGTGCCAGCGGCAGGCTGAACACTGAAGCTTTCTTT. It yields the protein CASGRLNTEAFF.